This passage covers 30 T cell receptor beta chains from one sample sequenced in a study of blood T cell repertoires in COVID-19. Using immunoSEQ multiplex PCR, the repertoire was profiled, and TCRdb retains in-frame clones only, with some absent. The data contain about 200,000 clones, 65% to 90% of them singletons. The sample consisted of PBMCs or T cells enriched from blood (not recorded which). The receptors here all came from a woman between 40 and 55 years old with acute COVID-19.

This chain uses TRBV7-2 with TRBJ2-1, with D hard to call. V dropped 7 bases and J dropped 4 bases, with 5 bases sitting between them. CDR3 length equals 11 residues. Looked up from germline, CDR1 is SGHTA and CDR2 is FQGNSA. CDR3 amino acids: CASTTYNEQFF. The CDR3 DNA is TGTGCCAGCACCACTTACAATGAGCAGTTCTTC. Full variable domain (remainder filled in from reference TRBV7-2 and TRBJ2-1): GAGVSQSPSNKVTEKGKDVELRCDPISGHTALYWYRQSLGQGLEFLIYFQGNSAPDKSGLPSDRFSAERTGGSVSTLTIQRTQQEDSAVYLCASTTYNEQFFGPGTRLTVL.

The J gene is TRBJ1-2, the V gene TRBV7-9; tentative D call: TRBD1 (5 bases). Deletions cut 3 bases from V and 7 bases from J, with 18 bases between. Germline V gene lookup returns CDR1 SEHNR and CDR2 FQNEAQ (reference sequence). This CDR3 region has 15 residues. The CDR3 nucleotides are TGTGCCAGCAGCTTTAGTGGCAGGGATGCTGGTGGCTACACCTTC. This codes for CASSFSGRDAGGYTF.

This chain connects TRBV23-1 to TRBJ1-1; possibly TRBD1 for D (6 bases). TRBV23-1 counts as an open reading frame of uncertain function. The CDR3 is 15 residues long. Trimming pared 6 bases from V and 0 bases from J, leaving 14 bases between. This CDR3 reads CASSGAQGMNTEAFF. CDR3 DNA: TGCGCCAGCAGCGGAGCACAGGGTATGAACACTGAAGCTTTCTTT.

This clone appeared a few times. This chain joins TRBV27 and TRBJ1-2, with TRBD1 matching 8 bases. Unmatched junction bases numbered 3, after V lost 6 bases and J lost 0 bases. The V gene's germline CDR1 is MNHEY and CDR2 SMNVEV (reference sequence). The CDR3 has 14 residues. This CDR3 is CASSRTGSNYGYTF. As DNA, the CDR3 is TGTGCCAGCAGCCGGACAGGGTCTAACTATGGCTACACCTTC.

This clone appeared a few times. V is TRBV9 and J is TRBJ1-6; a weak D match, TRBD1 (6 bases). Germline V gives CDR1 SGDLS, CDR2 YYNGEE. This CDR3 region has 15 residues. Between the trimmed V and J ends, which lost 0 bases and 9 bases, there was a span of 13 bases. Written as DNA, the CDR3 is TGTGCCAGCAGCGTAGGGGGGACACCACTTTCACCCCTCCACTTT. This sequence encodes CASSVGGTPLSPLHF.

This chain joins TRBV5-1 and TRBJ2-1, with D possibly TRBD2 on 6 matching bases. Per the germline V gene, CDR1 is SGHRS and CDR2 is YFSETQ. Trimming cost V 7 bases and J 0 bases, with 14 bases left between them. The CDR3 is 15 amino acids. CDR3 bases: TGCGCCAGCCGCCCCCCCGGGAGCTCCTACAATGAGCAGTTCTTC. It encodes CASRPPGSSYNEQFF. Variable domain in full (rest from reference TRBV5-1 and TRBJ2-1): KAGVTQTPRYLIKTRGQQVTLSCSPISGHRSVSWYQQTPGQGLQFLFEYFSETQRNKGNFPGRFSGRQFSNSRSEMNVSTLELGDSALYLCASRPPGSSYNEQFFGPGTRLTVL.

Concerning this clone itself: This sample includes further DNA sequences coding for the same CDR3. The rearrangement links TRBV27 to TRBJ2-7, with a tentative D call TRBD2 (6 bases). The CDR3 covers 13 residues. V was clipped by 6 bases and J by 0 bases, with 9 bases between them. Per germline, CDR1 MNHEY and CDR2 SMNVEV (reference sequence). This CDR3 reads CASRAGLSYEQYF. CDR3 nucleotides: TGTGCCAGCAGGGCGGGACTCTCCTACGAGCAGTACTTC.

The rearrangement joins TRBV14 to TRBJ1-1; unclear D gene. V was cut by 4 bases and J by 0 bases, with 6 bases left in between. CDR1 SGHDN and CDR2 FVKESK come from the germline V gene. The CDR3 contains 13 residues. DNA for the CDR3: TGTGCCAGCAGCCCACAACTGAACACTGAAGCTTTCTTT. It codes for CASSPQLNTEAFF.

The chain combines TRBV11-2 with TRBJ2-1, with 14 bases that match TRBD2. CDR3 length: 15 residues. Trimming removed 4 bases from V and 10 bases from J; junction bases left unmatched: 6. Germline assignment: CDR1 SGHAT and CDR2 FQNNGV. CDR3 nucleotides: TGTGCCAGCAGCTCGACTAGCGGGGGGGTTCGGGAGCAGTTCTTC. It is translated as CASSSTSGGVREQFF.

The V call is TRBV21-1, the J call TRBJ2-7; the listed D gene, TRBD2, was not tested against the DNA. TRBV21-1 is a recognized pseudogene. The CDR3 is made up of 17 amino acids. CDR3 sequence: CASSKVGSSGTNYEQYF. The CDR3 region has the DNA TGTGCCAGCAGCAAAGTAGGGTCTAGCGGGACAAACTACGAGCAGTACTTC.

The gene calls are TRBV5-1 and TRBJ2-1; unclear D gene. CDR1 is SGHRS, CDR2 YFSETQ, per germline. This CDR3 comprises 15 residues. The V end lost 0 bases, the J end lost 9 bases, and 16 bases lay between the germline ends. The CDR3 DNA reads TGCGCCAGCAGCTTGGCCGGAACATATCGGGTTGAGCAGTTCTTC. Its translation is CASSLAGTYRVEQFF.

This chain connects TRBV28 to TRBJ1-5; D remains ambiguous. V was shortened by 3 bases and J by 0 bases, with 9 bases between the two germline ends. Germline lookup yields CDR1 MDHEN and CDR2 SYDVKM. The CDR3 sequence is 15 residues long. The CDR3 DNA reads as TGTGCCAGCAGTTTCTGGGCAGATAGCAATCAGCCCCAGCATTTT. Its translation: CASSFWADSNQPQHF. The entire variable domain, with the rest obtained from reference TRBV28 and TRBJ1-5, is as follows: DVKVTQSSRYLVKRTGEKVFLECVQDMDHENMFWYRQDPGLGLRLIYFSYDVKMKEKGDIPEGYSVSREKKERFSLILESASTNQTSMYLCASSFWADSNQPQHFGDGTRLSIL.

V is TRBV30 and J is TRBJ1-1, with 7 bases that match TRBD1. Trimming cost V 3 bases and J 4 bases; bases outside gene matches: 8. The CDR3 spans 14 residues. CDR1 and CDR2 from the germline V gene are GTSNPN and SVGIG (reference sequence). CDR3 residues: CAWSPTGVGTEAFF. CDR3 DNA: TGTGCCTGGAGCCCTACAGGGGTCGGCACTGAAGCTTTCTTT.

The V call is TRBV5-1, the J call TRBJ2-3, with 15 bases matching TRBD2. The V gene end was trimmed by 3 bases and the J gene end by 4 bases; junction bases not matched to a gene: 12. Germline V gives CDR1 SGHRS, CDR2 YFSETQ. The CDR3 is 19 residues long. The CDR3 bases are TGCGCCAGCAGCTCAAAGGGACTAGCGGGAGGTCGGTGGGCAGATACGCAGTATTTT. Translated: CASSSKGLAGGRWADTQYF.

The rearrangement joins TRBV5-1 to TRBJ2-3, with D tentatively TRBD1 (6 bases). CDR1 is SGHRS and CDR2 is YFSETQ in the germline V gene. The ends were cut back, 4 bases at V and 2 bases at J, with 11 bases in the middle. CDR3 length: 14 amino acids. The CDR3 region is CASSPGQITDTQYF. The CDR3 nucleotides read TGCGCCAGCAGCCCCGGACAGATCACAGATACGCAGTATTTT.

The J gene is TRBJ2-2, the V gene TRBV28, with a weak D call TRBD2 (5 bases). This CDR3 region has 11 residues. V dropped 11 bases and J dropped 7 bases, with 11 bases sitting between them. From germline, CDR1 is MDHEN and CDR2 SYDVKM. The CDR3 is CAGRGGGELFF. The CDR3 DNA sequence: TGTGCCGGCCGGGGTGGCGGGGAGCTGTTTTTT.

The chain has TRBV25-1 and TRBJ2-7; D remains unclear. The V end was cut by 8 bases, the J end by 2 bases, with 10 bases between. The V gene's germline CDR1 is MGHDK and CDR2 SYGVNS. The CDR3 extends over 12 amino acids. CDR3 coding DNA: TGTGCCAGCTCAACGCAGACCTACGAGCAGTACTTC. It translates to CASSTQTYEQYF.

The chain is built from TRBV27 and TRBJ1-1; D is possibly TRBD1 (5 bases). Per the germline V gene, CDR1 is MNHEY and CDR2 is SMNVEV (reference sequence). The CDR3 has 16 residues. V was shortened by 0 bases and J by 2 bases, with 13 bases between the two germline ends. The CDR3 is CASSLSGTFLNTEAFF. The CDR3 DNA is TGTGCCAGCAGTTTATCGGGGACTTTCCTCAACACTGAAGCTTTCTTT.

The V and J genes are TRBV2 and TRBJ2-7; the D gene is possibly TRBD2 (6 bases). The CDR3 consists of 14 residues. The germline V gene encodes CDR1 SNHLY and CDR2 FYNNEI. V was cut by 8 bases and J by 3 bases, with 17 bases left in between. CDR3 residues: CASEPGGTFYEQYF. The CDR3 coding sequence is TGTGCCAGCGAGCCTGGGGGGACTTTCTACGAGCAGTACTTC. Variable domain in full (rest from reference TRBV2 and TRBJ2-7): EPEVTQTPSHQVTQMGQEVILRCVPISNHLYFYWYRQILGQKVEFLVSFYNNEISEKSEIFDDQFSVERPDGSNFTLKIRSTKLEDSAMYFCASEPGGTFYEQYFGPGTRLTVT.

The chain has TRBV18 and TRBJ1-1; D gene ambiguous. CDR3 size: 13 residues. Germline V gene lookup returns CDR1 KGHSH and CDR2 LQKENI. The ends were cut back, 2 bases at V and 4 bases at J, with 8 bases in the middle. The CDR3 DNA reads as TGTGCCAGCTCACCAGGGCGCGCCACTGAAGCTTTCTTT. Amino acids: CASSPGRATEAFF.

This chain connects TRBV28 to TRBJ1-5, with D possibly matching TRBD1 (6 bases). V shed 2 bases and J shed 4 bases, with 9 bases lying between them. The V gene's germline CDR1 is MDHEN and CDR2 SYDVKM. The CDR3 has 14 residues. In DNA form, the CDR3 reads TGTGCCAGCAGTTTACCGGACAGAAATCAGCCCCAGCATTTT. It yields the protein CASSLPDRNQPQHF.

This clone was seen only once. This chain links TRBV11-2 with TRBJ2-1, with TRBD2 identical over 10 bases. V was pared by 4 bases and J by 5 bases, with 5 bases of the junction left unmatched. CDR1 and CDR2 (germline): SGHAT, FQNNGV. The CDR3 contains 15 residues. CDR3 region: CASSYGLAADNEQFF. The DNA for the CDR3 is TGTGCCAGCAGCTACGGACTAGCGGCTGACAATGAGCAGTTCTTC.

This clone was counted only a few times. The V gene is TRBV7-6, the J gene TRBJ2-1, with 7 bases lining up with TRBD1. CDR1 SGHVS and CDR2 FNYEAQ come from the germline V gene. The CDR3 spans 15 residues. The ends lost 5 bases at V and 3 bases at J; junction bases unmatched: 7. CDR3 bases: TGTGCCAGCAGCCACAGAGGGGGCTTCTACAATGAGCAGTTCTTC. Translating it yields CASSHRGGFYNEQFF.

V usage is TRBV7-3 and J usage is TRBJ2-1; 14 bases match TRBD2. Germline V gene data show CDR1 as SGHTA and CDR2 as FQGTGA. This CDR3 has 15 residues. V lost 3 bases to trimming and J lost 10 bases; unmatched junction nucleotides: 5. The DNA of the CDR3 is TGTGCCAGCAGCTTGGGACTAGCGGGAGAGGAAGAGCAGTTCTTC. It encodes CASSLGLAGEEEQFF.

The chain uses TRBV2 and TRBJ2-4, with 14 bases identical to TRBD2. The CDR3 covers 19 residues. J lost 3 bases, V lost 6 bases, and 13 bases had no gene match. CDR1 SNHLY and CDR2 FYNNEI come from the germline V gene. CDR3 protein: CASRALGLAGGRGKNIQYF. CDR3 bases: TGTGCCAGCAGAGCCTTAGGACTAGCGGGAGGCCGCGGCAAAAACATTCAGTACTTC.

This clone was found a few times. This CDR3 is CASSQGMAGSEQYF. As DNA, the CDR3 is TGTGCCAGCAGCCAAGGGATGGCAGGCTCAGAGCAGTACTTC. The gene calls are TRBV3-1 (or the pseudogene TRBV3-2) and TRBJ2-7; D not certain. The CDR3 totals 14 residues. Germline values: CDR1 LGHDT, CDR2 YNNKEL (reference sequence). The ends were cut back, 1 base at V and 7 bases at J, with 14 bases in the middle.

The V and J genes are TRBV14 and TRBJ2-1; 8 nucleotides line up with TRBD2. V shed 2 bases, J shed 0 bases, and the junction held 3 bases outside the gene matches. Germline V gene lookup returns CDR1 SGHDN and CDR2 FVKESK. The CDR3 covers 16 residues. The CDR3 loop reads CASSQYSGDSYNEQFF. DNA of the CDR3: TGTGCCAGCAGCCAATATAGCGGGGACTCCTACAATGAGCAGTTCTTC.

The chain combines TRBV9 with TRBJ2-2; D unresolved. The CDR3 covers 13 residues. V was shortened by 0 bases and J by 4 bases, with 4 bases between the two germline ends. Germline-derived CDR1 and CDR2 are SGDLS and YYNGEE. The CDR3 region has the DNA TGTGCCAGCAGCGTAGACGGCACCGGGGAGCTGTTTTTT. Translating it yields CASSVDGTGELFF.

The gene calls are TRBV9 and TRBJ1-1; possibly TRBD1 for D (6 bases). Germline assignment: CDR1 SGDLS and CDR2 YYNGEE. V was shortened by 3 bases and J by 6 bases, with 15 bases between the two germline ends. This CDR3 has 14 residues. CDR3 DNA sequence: TGTGCCAGCAGCGAGAGGGAATGGGGGCCTGAAGCTTTCTTT. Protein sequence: CASSEREWGPEAFF.

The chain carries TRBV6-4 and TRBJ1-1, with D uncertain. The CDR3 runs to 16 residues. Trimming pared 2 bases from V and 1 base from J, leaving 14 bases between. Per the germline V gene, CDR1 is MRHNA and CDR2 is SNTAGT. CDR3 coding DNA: TGTGCCAGCAGTGACCCCGGTTGGGCCACGAACACTGAAGCTTTCTTT. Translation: CASSDPGWATNTEAFF.